This TCR beta chain was found in a study of blood T cell repertoires in COVID-19. Whole-study context: Italy, Spain and the United States were the sources of the convalescent and acute COVID-19 samples.

Cohort assignment relied on participant-reported clinical history. Authors' analysis steps: Amplification from reference gene primers served as the basis for estimated nucleated cell counts. Profiled with immunoSEQ multiplex PCR; TCRdb holds only in-frame clones, not every one. The V and J calls and clone size come from that table; D and trimming were worked out from the DNA. The sample carries a few hundred thousand clones, approximately 89% recorded once. V shed 3 bases and J 2 bases; nucleotides not matched to a gene: 3. The CDR3 consists of 15 residues. Looked up from germline, CDR1 is LGHDT and CDR2 is YNNKEL (reference sequence).

Sequenced: PBMCs or T cells enriched from blood (not recorded which). The sequence was collected from a woman aged 55-70 years who had recovered from COVID-19. The gene calls are TRBV3-1 (or the pseudogene TRBV3-2) and TRBJ2-7; 11 bases are a match to TRBD2. The CDR3 is CASSHLSGGAYEQYF. CDR3 bases: TGTGCCAGCAGCCACCTTAGCGGGGGGGCCTACGAGCAGTACTTC.